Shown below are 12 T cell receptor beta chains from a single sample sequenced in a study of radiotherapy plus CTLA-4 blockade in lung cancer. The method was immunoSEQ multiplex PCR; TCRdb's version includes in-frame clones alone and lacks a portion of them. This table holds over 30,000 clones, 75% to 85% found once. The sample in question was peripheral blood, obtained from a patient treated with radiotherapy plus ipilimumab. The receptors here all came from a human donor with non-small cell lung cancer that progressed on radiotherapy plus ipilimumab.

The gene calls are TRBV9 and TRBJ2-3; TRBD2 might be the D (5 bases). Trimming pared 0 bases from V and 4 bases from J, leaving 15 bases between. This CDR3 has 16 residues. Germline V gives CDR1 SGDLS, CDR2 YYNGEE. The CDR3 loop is CASSVGTSRAADTQYF. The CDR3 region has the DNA TGTGCCAGCAGCGTAGGGACTTCCCGTGCCGCAGATACGCAGTATTTT.

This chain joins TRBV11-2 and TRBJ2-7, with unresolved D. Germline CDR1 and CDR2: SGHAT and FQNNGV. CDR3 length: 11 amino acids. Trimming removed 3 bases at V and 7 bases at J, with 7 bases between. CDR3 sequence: CASSFHWEQYF. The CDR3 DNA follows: TGTGCCAGCAGCTTCCACTGGGAGCAGTACTTC.

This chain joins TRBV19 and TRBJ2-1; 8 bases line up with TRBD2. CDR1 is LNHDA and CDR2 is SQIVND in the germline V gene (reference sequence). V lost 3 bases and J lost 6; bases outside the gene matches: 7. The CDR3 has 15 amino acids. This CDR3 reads CASSIPAGGTNEQFF. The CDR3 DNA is TGTGCCAGTAGTATCCCTGCGGGGGGCACCAATGAGCAGTTCTTC.

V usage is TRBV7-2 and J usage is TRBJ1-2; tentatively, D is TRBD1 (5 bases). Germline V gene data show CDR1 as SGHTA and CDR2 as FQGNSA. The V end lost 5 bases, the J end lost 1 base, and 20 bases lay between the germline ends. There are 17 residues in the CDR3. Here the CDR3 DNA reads TGTGCCAGCAGCACGCTAGGGGCCATGGCAGTTAACTATGGCTACACCTTC. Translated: CASSTLGAMAVNYGYTF.

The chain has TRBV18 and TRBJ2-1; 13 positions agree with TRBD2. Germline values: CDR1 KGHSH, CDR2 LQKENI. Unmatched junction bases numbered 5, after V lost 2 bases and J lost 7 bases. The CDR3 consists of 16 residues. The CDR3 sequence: CASSPMGLAGRNEQFF. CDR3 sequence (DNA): TGTGCCAGCTCACCAATGGGACTAGCGGGGAGGAATGAGCAGTTCTTC.

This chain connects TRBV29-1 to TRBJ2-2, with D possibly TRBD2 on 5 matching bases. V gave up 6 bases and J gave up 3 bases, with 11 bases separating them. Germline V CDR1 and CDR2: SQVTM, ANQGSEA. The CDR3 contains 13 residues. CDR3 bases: TGCAGCGTGGAGGCAAGGCACACCGGGGAGCTGTTTTTT. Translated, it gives CSVEARHTGELFF.

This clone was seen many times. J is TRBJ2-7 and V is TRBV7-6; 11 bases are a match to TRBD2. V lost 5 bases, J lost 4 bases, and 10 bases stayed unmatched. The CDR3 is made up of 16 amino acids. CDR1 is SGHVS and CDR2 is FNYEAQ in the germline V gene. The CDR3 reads CASSLTSGLAVYEQYF. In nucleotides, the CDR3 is TGTGCCAGCAGCCTCACCTCGGGACTAGCGGTATACGAGCAGTACTTC.

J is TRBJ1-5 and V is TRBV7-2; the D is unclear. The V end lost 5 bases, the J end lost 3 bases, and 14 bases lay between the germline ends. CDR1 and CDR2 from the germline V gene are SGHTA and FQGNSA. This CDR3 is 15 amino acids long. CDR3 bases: TGTGCCAGCAGCCCCCAAGGCAGGCTCAATCAGCCCCAGCATTTT. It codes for CASSPQGRLNQPQHF.

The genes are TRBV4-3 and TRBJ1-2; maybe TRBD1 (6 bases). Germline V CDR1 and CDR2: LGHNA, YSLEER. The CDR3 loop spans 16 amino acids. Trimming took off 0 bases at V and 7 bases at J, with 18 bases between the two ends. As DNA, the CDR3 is TGCGCCAGCAGCCAAGATCGAGGGGGTACTATGCGTGGCTACACCTTC. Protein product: CASSQDRGGTMRGYTF.

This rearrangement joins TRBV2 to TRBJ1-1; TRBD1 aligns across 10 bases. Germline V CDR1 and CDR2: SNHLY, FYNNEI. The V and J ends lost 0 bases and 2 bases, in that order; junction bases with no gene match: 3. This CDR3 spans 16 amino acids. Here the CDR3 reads CASSEAGQGRNTEAFF. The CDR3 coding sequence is TGTGCCAGCAGTGAAGCGGGACAGGGGAGAAACACTGAAGCTTTCTTT.

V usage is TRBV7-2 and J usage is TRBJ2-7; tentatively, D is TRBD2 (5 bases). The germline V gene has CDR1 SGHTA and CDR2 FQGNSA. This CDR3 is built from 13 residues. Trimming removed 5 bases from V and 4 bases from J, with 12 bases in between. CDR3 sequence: CASSPTAGYEQYF. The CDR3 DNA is TGTGCCAGCAGCCCGACGGCGGGTTACGAGCAGTACTTC.

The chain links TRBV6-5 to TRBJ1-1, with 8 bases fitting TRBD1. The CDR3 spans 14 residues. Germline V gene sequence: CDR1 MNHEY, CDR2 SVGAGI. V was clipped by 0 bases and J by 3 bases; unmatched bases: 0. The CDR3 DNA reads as TGTGCCAGCAGTTACTCACAGGGGGACACTGAAGCTTTCTTT. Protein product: CASSYSQGDTEAFF.